This TCR beta chain was recorded in a study of T cells in Graves' hyperthyroidism and ophthalmopathy (dated by TCRdb to between 2018 and 2020). Regarding the complete study: Peripheral blood samples were taken at initial diagnosis, before any treatment was given. TCR V-J signatures able to tell the groups apart were searched for in a discovery cohort of 95 or so patients, of whom more than 40 had Graves' ophthalmopathy and under 65 had stable Graves' hyperthyroidism. Prospective prediction of ophthalmopathy was tested in an independent validation cohort of 18 to 20 hyperthyroidism patients and 15 to 17 patients who later progressed to ophthalmopathy. The 75 to 100 discovery patients were randomly divided into training and test sets at a 7:3 ratio. In six Graves' hyperthyroidism patients, the study also compared T-cell repertoires from thyroid tissue with T-cell repertoires from blood. Following sampling, methimazole starting at 30 mg daily was given to hyperthyroidism patients, and high-dose intravenous methylprednisolone was given to ophthalmopathy patients. The paper describes TCR Vbeta CDR3 sequencing of roughly 130 peripheral blood samples, made up of about 41 ophthalmopathy patients, more than 70 hyperthyroidism patients and 17 progressor patients.

Amplification of TCR beta CDR3 regions was carried out from RNA transcripts. For the first round of RT-PCR on the TCR CDR3, the HTBI primer set was used together with the Qiagen OneStep RT-PCR kit. Libraries were constructed in a second round of multiplex PCR, after which size selection and purification were performed. The libraries were sequenced on an Illumina HiSeq2000 using paired-end 100 bp reads. The original methods were these. SOAPnuke was used to process the raw data, removing reads that contained adapters or uncalled bases, had a mean Phred below 15, or lacked an exact match to the constant primer or identifier. COPE v1.2.5 was used to merge the high-quality paired reads, and each unique nucleotide sequence was defined as a clonotype. MiTCR v1.1 was used to align the clonotypes against IMGT TRBV, TRBD and TRBJ reference segments. Analysis was restricted to V-J combinations with a frequency above 0.0001, which covered roughly 99% of repertoires. The TCS score was defined as F50 (clonal expansion) divided by E x V (chaos), with BLOSUM62-based TCRdist calculated between CDR3 peptides within each V-J. Welch's t-statistics and random forest reduced approximately 520 V-J features to some 14, which were used in a naive Bayes classifier (R e1071). The public reads were reprocessed in TCRdb via fastp at Q25 and MiXCR, keeping in-frame beta chains. All rows with the same CDR3 protein become a single entry with the most common DNA and genes. The V and J calls, along with clone size, are taken from TCRdb and not from the paper's own processing. This sample has a few hundred thousand distinct CDR3 sequences in its table, and 15% of those were observed once. The top ten clones comprise around a third of the sample.

Stable Graves' hyperthyroidism was defined as no progression to ophthalmopathy during 18 months of follow-up. Hyperthyroidism patients were newly diagnosed, had a disease duration of under 2 months, and were aged 18 to 65 years. Patients with uncontrolled infections, other autoimmune diseases, pregnancy or lactation were excluded. Diagnoses were based on clinical symptoms, serum thyroxine and TRAb, thyroid ultrasound and orbital computed tomography. PBMCs were isolated from about 10 ml of fresh peripheral blood by Ficoll-Paque density gradient centrifugation. Trizol reagent was used to extract total RNA, and RNA quality was then checked on an Agilent 2100 Bioanalyzer. This clonotype was recorded many times. Which antigen it targets is not known. Base quality data are lacking; no much larger clone is found one base away. General findings and caveats noted by the study authors: A model built on a 13 V-J signature distinguished ophthalmopathy from stable hyperthyroidism, reaching 87.88% sensitivity and about 81% specificity in cross-validation and 80%/75% in testing. No statistical method was used to fix the sample size in advance, and group allocation was not hidden from the investigators. Most expanded thyroid clonotypes (frequency above 0.001) were also found in blood, which suggests that blood repertoires may mirror thyroid immune responses. In validation, the model predicted progression to ophthalmopathy a median of about 6 months before onset, with 70% to 71% sensitivity and roughly 77% specificity.

Relative to germline, V is 4 bases shorter and J is 5 bases shorter, with 11 bases between their ends. CDR1 and CDR2, looked up from the germline V gene (reference sequence), are DFQATT and SNEGSKA. The CDR3 measures 13 amino acids from cysteine to phenylalanine. The sequence is cut down to CDR3 DNA, 39 bases in frame from base 1. The sequence was obtained from a woman aged 25-40 years with Graves' hyperthyroidism. Sequenced material: blood. Here the chain combines TRBV20-1 and TRBJ1-4, with TRBD1 perhaps the D gene, on 6 matching bases. The CDR3 loop reads CSATDSNNEKLFF. The nucleotides are TGCAGTGCTACGGACAGTAACAATGAAAAACTGTTTTTT.